This T cell receptor beta chain was found in a study of T cells in Graves' hyperthyroidism and ophthalmopathy. Looking at the study overall: Peripheral blood was drawn at first diagnosis, prior to all treatment.

Broader study findings: Ophthalmopathy cases were set apart from stable hyperthyroidism by a 13 V-J model.

Stability of Graves' hyperthyroidism was defined as absent ophthalmopathy progression within 18 months. Patients aged 18 to 65 had newly diagnosed hyperthyroidism that had lasted under 2 months. Amplification yielded TCR beta CDR3 regions, with RNA transcripts as the source. A first-round RT-PCR of the TCR CDR3 used the HTBI primer set. TCRdb recomputed calls from the multiplex PCR reads with MiXCR, one row per CDR3 protein. In the table there are about 360,000 distinct CDR3 sequences, about 19% of which are singletons. This clonotype was observed at least ten times. Its cognate antigen is unknown. The receptor was isolated from a woman aged 18 to 35 with Graves' hyperthyroidism. Sequenced: blood.

CDR3 DNA: TGTGCCAGCAGTTTAGGGGATGGGTTTCAGCCCCAGCATTTT. Protein product: CASSLGDGFQPQHF. The chain links TRBV27 to TRBJ1-5; D uncertain. The CDR3 has 14 amino acids. The V and J ends lost 2 bases and 6 bases respectively, with 11 bases between them. Germline CDR1 MNHEY, CDR2 SMNVEV (reference sequence).